The rows below give T cell receptor beta chains drawn from one sample of a study of cytomegalovirus exposure and HLA in healthy donors. TCRdb's copy holds only in-frame clones and misses some; the assay was immunoSEQ multiplex PCR. This table holds some 190,000 clones, 75% to 90% found once. The sequencing sample was made of PBMCs. Receptors originate from a girl under 18 in good health and CMV-seropositive. Both conserved end residues are part of each CDR3. D genes are given only for firm matches. A row's size may be missing; if present it is once, few, many or a size class.

v_call	clone_size	j_call	d_call	cdr3_nt	cdr3_aa
TRBV5-4	NA	TRBJ2-2	TRBD1	TGTGCCAGCAGGCAACAGGGGGCGATAGCCGGGGAGCTGTTTTTT	CASRQQGAIAGELFF
TRBV2	NA	TRBJ2-7	TRBD2	TGTGCCAGCCAAGACTTACAACTAGCGATCCCCTACGAGCAGTACTTC	CASQDLQLAIPYEQYF
TRBV5-6	NA	TRBJ2-7	NA	TGTGCCAGCAGCTTGGGGCTCGAGCAGTACTTC	CASSLGLEQYF
TRBV25-1	few	TRBJ2-3	TRBD1	TGTGCCAGCAGTGAATTTGGGACAGGGGGCTCAGATACGCAGTATTTT	CASSEFGTGGSDTQYF
TRBV11-3	NA	TRBJ2-1	NA	TGTGCCAGCAGCCCCCCGGGAGTGGGGAATGAGCAGTTCTTC	CASSPPGVGNEQFF
TRBV4-1	few	TRBJ1-5	NA	TGCGCCAGCAGCCAATGGGCCGATAGCAATCAGCCCCAGCATTTT	CASSQWADSNQPQHF
TRBV7-8	NA	TRBJ2-1	NA	TGTGCCAGCAGCTTAGCGGGAGCGACCGCCAATGAGCAGTTCTTC	CASSLAGATANEQFF
TRBV5-1	NA	TRBJ1-1	TRBD1	TGCGCCAGCAGCTTGACTCCAGGGGGCGTGAAGAACACTGAAGCTTTCTTT	CASSLTPGGVKNTEAFF
TRBV2	NA	TRBJ2-1	NA	TGTGCCAGCAGACGGGGTGGCCTAAAAGTTCTCTTGGTCTACAATGAGCAGTTCTTC	CASRRGGLKVLLVYNEQFF
TRBV11-3	few	TRBJ2-1	TRBD1	TGTGCCAGCAGCTTACAGGGGGAAGCCTACAATGAGCAGTTCTTC	CASSLQGEAYNEQFF
TRBV7-3	few	TRBJ1-1	TRBD1	TGTGCCAGCAGCCTGGGACAGGGAAGAGGTGATGAAGCTTTCTTT	CASSLGQGRGDEAFF
TRBV5-6	NA	TRBJ2-1	NA	TGTGCCAGCAGCTTGGGGGGCGGCTACAATGAGCAGTTCTTC	CASSLGGGYNEQFF
TRBV29-1	NA	TRBJ1-1	NA	TGCAGCGTAGGGAGACGGCAGGGGTCTGGAATAAGTGAAGCTTTCTTT	CSVGRRQGSGISEAFF
TRBV6-6	NA	TRBJ2-7	NA	TGTGCCAGCAGTTACCTCGCGGGGACCAACGAGCAGTACTTC	CASSYLAGTNEQYF
TRBV5-1	NA	TRBJ1-4	NA	TGCGCCAGCAGCTTGCAGGGCAGTCCCGCAACTAATGAAAAACTGTTTTTT	CASSLQGSPATNEKLFF
TRBV4-1	NA	TRBJ1-5	TRBD1	TGCGCCAGCAGCCAAGATCAGACAGGGTATCAGCCCCAGCATTTT	CASSQDQTGYQPQHF
TRBV4-3	NA	TRBJ2-1	TRBD2	TGCGCCAGCAGCCAACCCAGGACTAGCGGGAACAATGAGCAGTTCTTC	CASSQPRTSGNNEQFF
TRBV6-5	once	TRBJ2-1	TRBD2	TGTGCCAGCAGTTACCAAGGACTAGACTACAATGAGCAGTTCTTC	CASSYQGLDYNEQFF
TRBV5-4	NA	TRBJ2-7	TRBD2	TGTGCCAGCAGCTTGGTTGGGACTAGCGGGAGTTACGAGCAGTACTTC	CASSLVGTSGSYEQYF
TRBV5-1	few	TRBJ2-1	NA	TGCGCCAGCAGCTTGGGGCGGAGCGGCGATGAGCAGTTCTTC	CASSLGRSGDEQFF
TRBV19	few	TRBJ2-7	TRBD2	TGTGCCAGTAGTCTAGCGGGAGCCCTCGAGCAGTACTTC	CASSLAGALEQYF
TRBV27	NA	TRBJ2-5	NA	TGTGCCAGCAGTTTTACAGGGACCTGGGAGACCCAGTACTTC	CASSFTGTWETQYF
TRBV30	NA	TRBJ2-2	NA	TGTGCCTGGAGTGTTTCTACCGGGGAGCTGTTTTTT	CAWSVSTGELFF
TRBV18	once	TRBJ2-1	NA	TGTGCCAGCTCACCATTAGCTAACAATGAGCAGTTCTTC	CASSPLANNEQFF
TRBV28	few	TRBJ1-5	TRBD1	TGTGCCAGTGGGACAGGGAGGGATCAGCCCCAGCATTTT	CASGTGRDQPQHF
TRBV6-6	NA	TRBJ1-1	NA	TGTGCCAGCAGTTACTCGAAAGGCTACGGGACTGAAGCTTTCTTT	CASSYSKGYGTEAFF
TRBV7-3	NA	TRBJ1-1	NA	TGTGCCAGCAGCTTAACTGCAGGTAACACTGAAGCTTTCTTT	CASSLTAGNTEAFF
TRBV5-1	NA	TRBJ1-2	NA	TGCGCCAGCAGCTTGGGCTCAGGTGACGGCTACACCTTC	CASSLGSGDGYTF
TRBV5-4	NA	TRBJ2-7	TRBD2	TGTGCCATCCCGGGACTAGTTTTACACGAGCAGTACTTC	CAIPGLVLHEQYF
TRBV27	NA	TRBJ2-5	TRBD2	TGTGCCAGCATGAGGGAGGGCTTAGGAGAGACCCAGTACTTC	CASMREGLGETQYF
TRBV27	once	TRBJ1-4	TRBD1	TGTGCCAGCAGCCCCCGACAGGGGGCGCGCGCTAATGAAAAACTGTTTTTT	CASSPRQGARANEKLFF
TRBV4-3	NA	TRBJ2-3	TRBD2	TGCGCCAGCAGCCAGAGGGGACTAGCGGTAACAGATACGCAGTATTTT	CASSQRGLAVTDTQYF
TRBV7-9	few	TRBJ2-1	TRBD1	TGTGCCAGCAGCTCCAACCGGGACAGATTTTCCTACAATGAGCAGTTCTTC	CASSSNRDRFSYNEQFF
TRBV10-2	NA	TRBJ1-2	NA	TGCGCCAGCACCTGGGGAACAGGGCTGGATGGCTACACCTTC	CASTWGTGLDGYTF
TRBV7-9	once	TRBJ1-2	NA	TGTGCCAGCAGCTTAATCAGGGCTAACTATGGCTACACCTTC	CASSLIRANYGYTF
TRBV5-1	NA	TRBJ1-2	NA	TGCGCCAGCAGCTTGGATGGGCCTACTAACTATGGCTACACCTTC	CASSLDGPTNYGYTF
TRBV30	few	TRBJ1-2	TRBD1	TGTGCCTGGAGGGGGGCTGACAGGGTTGGCTATGGCTACACCTTC	CAWRGADRVGYGYTF
TRBV29-1	NA	TRBJ2-7	TRBD2	TGCAGCGTTGAAGGGGAGGGCTACGAGCAGTACTTC	CSVEGEGYEQYF
TRBV7-9	NA	TRBJ1-5	NA	TGTGCCAGCAGCTTAGGACAGGCCCTTAGCAATCAGCCCCAGCATTTT	CASSLGQALSNQPQHF
TRBV6-5	NA	TRBJ1-4	TRBD1	TGTGCCAGCAGTTCGACAGGGCAAAGGACTAATGAAAAACTGTTTTTT	CASSSTGQRTNEKLFF
TRBV4-1	NA	TRBJ2-1	TRBD2	TGCGCCAGCAGCCAAGCGGGAGGGCCCCTTCGTAATGAGCAGTTCTTC	CASSQAGGPLRNEQFF
TRBV12-5	NA	TRBJ2-1	NA	TGTGCTAGTGGTTTACACGACAATGAGCAGTTCTTC	CASGLHDNEQFF
TRBV19	NA	TRBJ1-5	NA	TGTGCCAGTAGTATAGCGGGGGTGAGGGACAATCAGCCCCAGCATTTT	CASSIAGVRDNQPQHF
TRBV19	NA	TRBJ1-2	NA	TGTGCCAGTAGGGAGAACCGGTTATCCTATGGCTACACCTTC	CASRENRLSYGYTF
TRBV6-1	NA	TRBJ1-5	TRBD1	TGTGCCAGCAGTGCCGGACAGGTGAATCAGCCCCAGCATTTT	CASSAGQVNQPQHF
TRBV7-2	few	TRBJ1-1	NA	TGTGCCAGCAGCTTACCTGACAGAACGGCTTTCTTT	CASSLPDRTAFF
TRBV7-9	few	TRBJ2-2	TRBD2	TGTGCCAGCAGCTTTGAGCTAGCGGGAGTCACCGGGGAGCTGTTTTTT	CASSFELAGVTGELFF
TRBV25-1	NA	TRBJ2-5	NA	TGTGCCAGCCGCTTGTGGCAGGCGGAGACCCAGTACTTC	CASRLWQAETQYF
TRBV2	NA	TRBJ2-7	TRBD1	TGTGCCAGCTACCGGGACAGCTCCTACGAGCAGTACTTC	CASYRDSSYEQYF
TRBV7-2	NA	TRBJ2-5	NA	TGTGCCAGCAGCTTCGGGGGGCCCCAAGAGACCCAGTACTTC	CASSFGGPQETQYF
TRBV4-1	NA	TRBJ1-4	NA	TGCGCCAGCAGCCAATCTGCAACTAATGAAAAACTGTTTTTT	CASSQSATNEKLFF